These 25 T cell receptor beta chains originate from one sample sequenced in a study of spatial heterogeneity in lung cancer. Indicated time point: sample taken at primary tumor resection. TCRdb re-called the 5' RACE reads through MiXCR, storing one row per CDR3 protein. The data show 6,000 to 7,500 distinct CDR3 sequences, around 7% seen once. The sample was PBMCs, taken at surgery. The origin of the receptors is a male donor with early-stage non-small cell lung cancer.

In its sample, this clonotype was seen a few times. The V and J genes are TRBV15 and TRBJ2-3; 12 nucleotides line up with TRBD2. With V trimmed by 1 base and J by 1 base, 0 bases remained unmatched. Germline V gene lookup returns CDR1 LNHNV and CDR2 YYDKDF (reference sequence). The CDR3 consists of 16 residues. CDR3 region: CATSRGLAGGTDTQYF. The CDR3 DNA follows: TGTGCCACCAGCAGAGGACTAGCGGGGGGCACAGATACGCAGTATTTT.

The chain couples TRBV7-2 to TRBJ2-1, with 9 bases aligning to TRBD2. V trimming: 0 bases; J trimming: 7 bases; junction bases outside the gene matches: 13. The CDR3 has 18 amino acids. The germline CDR1 and CDR2 sequences are SGHTA and FQGNSA. Here the CDR3 DNA reads TGTGCCAGCAGCTTAGCGATATCATGGGGGACTAGCTATAATGAGCAGTTCTTC. Amino acids: CASSLAISWGTSYNEQFF.

The CDR3 bases are TGCAGTGCCCGGAATACAGGCTACGAGCAGTACTTC. This codes for CSARNTGYEQYF. The V call is TRBV20-1, the J call TRBJ2-7; maybe TRBD1 (5 bases). The CDR3 totals 12 residues. V dropped 6 bases and J dropped 3 bases, with 12 bases sitting between them. The germline V gene has CDR1 DFQATT and CDR2 SNEGSKA (reference sequence).

This clonotype was observed many times. The chain carries TRBV11-1 and TRBJ1-2; 10 positions agree with TRBD1. Germline V CDR1 and CDR2: SGHAT, FQDESV (reference sequence). This CDR3 spans 15 amino acids. The J segment lost 3 bases and the V segment lost 5 bases, leaving 6 bases of the junction unmatched. CDR3 loop: CASSHRDRGYYGYTF. DNA for the CDR3: TGTGCCAGCAGCCATAGGGACAGGGGATACTATGGCTACACCTTC.

There are many counts of this clonotype. This chain joins TRBV28 and TRBJ2-1, with 14 bases fitting TRBD2. The CDR3 spans 18 residues. With 1 base clipped from V and 2 bases from J, the junction kept 4 bases outside the gene matches. CDR1 is MDHEN and CDR2 is SYDVKM in the germline V gene. The CDR3 protein is CASSLSGTSGGTYNEQFF. Written as DNA, the CDR3 is TGTGCCAGCAGTTTATCGGGGACTAGCGGGGGCACCTACAATGAGCAGTTCTTC.

This clonotype was seen at least ten times. The chain uses TRBV28 and TRBJ2-6; 7 bases line up with TRBD1. The CDR3 contains 15 residues. Germline V gene data show CDR1 as MDHEN and CDR2 as SYDVKM. Trimming removed 4 bases from V and 1 base from J; junction bases left unmatched: 1. CDR3 loop: CASSSTGSGANVLTF. CDR3 nucleotide sequence: TGTGCCAGCAGTTCGACAGGGTCTGGGGCCAACGTCCTGACTTTC.

This clonotype was detected only a few times. The rearrangement joins TRBV7-6 to TRBJ1-1, with D possibly being TRBD1 (5 bases). The germline V gene encodes CDR1 SGHVS and CDR2 FNYEAQ. V lost 2 bases, J lost 5 bases, and 15 bases lay in between. The CDR3 extends over 15 amino acids. The CDR3, as DNA: TGTGCCAGCAGCTTATACCAGGGATTGGGTACTGAAGCTTTCTTT. This translates into CASSLYQGLGTEAFF.

This clonotype was observed many times. V gene TRBV21-1 combines with J gene TRBJ1-1. TRBV21-1 is given as a pseudogene. This CDR3 has 12 amino acids. This CDR3 reads CASSILNTEAFF. The CDR3, as DNA: TGTGCCAGCAGCATACTGAACACTGAAGCTTTCTTT.

This clonotype was counted ten times or more. The chain carries TRBV20-1 and TRBJ2-7; 8 positions match TRBD1. V was clipped by 3 bases and J by 3 bases; unmatched bases: 7. Germline V gene lookup returns CDR1 DFQATT and CDR2 SNEGSKA (reference sequence). The CDR3 sequence is 14 residues long. This CDR3 is CSARPRQGIYEQYF. CDR3 sequence (DNA): TGCAGTGCTAGGCCCCGACAGGGGATCTACGAGCAGTACTTC.

This clonotype occurred many times. The chain is built from TRBV11-1 and TRBJ2-2, with D perhaps assigned TRBD1 or TRBD2 (7 bases each). CDR1 is SGHAT and CDR2 is FQDESV in the germline V gene (reference sequence). Deletions cut 5 bases from V and 0 bases from J, with 16 bases between. The CDR3 runs 17 residues. The CDR3 nucleotides are TGTGCCAGCAGCCCCGAGGGAGGGGGCTCGAACACCGGGGAGCTGTTTTTT. It translates to CASSPEGGGSNTGELFF.

The V gene is TRBV13, the J gene TRBJ2-5; TRBD2 matches 11 bases. The junction had 4 bases not matched to a gene; V was cut back by 3 bases and J by 1 base. The germline V gene encodes CDR1 PRHDT and CDR2 FYEKMQ (reference sequence). The CDR3 extends over 16 amino acids. The CDR3 loop is CASSFRLAGLQETQYF. The CDR3 coding sequence is TGTGCCAGCAGCTTCCGACTAGCGGGACTCCAAGAGACCCAGTACTTC.

Many counts were recorded for this clonotype. The chain has TRBV27 and TRBJ2-1; 8 nucleotides align to TRBD2. Germline CDR1 MNHEY, CDR2 SMNVEV (reference sequence). The V gene end was trimmed by 6 bases and the J gene end by 6 bases; junction bases not matched to a gene: 13. This CDR3 comprises 16 residues. The CDR3 protein is CASSRRGSGGFNEQFF. The CDR3 DNA is TGTGCCAGCAGCCGCCGGGGGAGCGGGGGATTCAATGAGCAGTTCTTC.

Concerning this clonotype itself: A read error may explain this, as a much larger clone is one base away. The CDR3 does not close with the conserved phenylalanine or tryptophan, likely indicating a read error. CDR3 in amino acids: CASSVGHANTGELFL. The CDR3 DNA follows: TGTGCCAGCAGCGTAGGGCACGCGAACACCGGGGAGCTGTTTCTT. This sequence joins TRBV9 and TRBJ2-2; D is uncertain. The length of the CDR3 is 15 residues. V shed 0 bases and J shed 0 bases, with 6 bases lying between them. Germline V lookup: CDR1 SGDLS, CDR2 YYNGEE.

This clonotype showed up many times. The CDR3 coding sequence is TGCAGCGTTGAAGATCCCAGGGGGAACACTGAAGCTTTCTTT. This gives the protein CSVEDPRGNTEAFF. The chain carries TRBV29-1 and TRBJ1-1, with a tentative D call TRBD1 (6 bases). This CDR3 has 14 residues. Per the germline V gene, CDR1 is SQVTM and CDR2 is ANQGSEA. Between the trimmed V and J ends, which lost 0 bases and 1 base, there was a span of 9 bases.

This clonotype was seen ten or more times. The chain employs TRBV7-2 and TRBJ2-7, with D perhaps matching TRBD2 (6 bases). The germline CDR1 and CDR2 sequences are SGHTA and FQGNSA. This CDR3 is built from 13 residues. The V end lost 7 bases, the J end lost 6 bases, and 16 bases lay between the germline ends. The chain's CDR3 is CASTLEGLGEQYF. The CDR3 nucleotides are TGTGCCAGCACTTTGGAGGGTTTGGGCGAGCAGTACTTC.

This clonotype was seen at least ten times. The chain links TRBV28 to TRBJ2-7, with D hard to call. Trimming removed 2 bases from V and 0 bases from J, with 5 bases in between. The length of the CDR3 is 13 residues. Per the germline V gene, CDR1 is MDHEN and CDR2 is SYDVKM. CDR3 bases: TGTGCCAGCAGTTTAAGCGTCTCCTACGAGCAGTACTTC. Its translation: CASSLSVSYEQYF.

This clonotype was recorded a few times. The chain combines TRBV5-1 with TRBJ1-1; D may be TRBD1 (6 bases). CDR1 is SGHRS, CDR2 YFSETQ, per germline. The CDR3 is 14 amino acids. Trimming cost V 4 bases and J 2 bases, with 12 bases left between them. The CDR3 sequence is CASSPETGNTEAFF. Written as DNA, the CDR3 is TGCGCCAGCAGCCCCGAGACAGGTAACACTGAAGCTTTCTTT.

This clonotype occurred many times. V is TRBV7-8 and J is TRBJ2-3, with unresolved D. The ends were cut back, 5 bases at V and 4 bases at J, with 10 bases in the middle. This CDR3 has 13 residues. Per the germline V gene, CDR1 is SGHVS and CDR2 is FQNEAQ. The CDR3 protein is CASSPPRADTQYF. The DNA for the CDR3 is TGTGCCAGCAGCCCCCCCCGAGCAGATACGCAGTATTTT.

This clonotype was picked up many times. The J gene is TRBJ1-5, the V gene TRBV28; 7 bases align to TRBD1. This CDR3 has 14 residues. With V trimmed by 8 bases and J by 0 bases, 4 bases remained unmatched. Germline V gives CDR1 MDHEN, CDR2 SYDVKM. The CDR3 DNA is TGTGCCAGCGGGACAGACCATAGCAATCAGCCCCAGCATTTT. It translates to CASGTDHSNQPQHF.

This clonotype appeared many times. The chain is built from TRBV3-1 and TRBJ2-2, with D perhaps TRBD2 (5 bases). Trimming cost V 4 bases and J 7 bases, with 16 bases left between them. Germline V lookup: CDR1 LGHDT, CDR2 YNNKEL (reference sequence). The CDR3 length is 15 residues. The CDR3 coding sequence is TGTGCCAGCAGCCCAATACGGGAAAAGGGCGGGGAGCTGTTTTTT. Translated: CASSPIREKGGELFF.

Many counts were recorded for this clonotype. The chain joins TRBV24-1 to TRBJ1-5; D remains unclear. With 3 bases removed from V and 0 bases from J, the gap between germline ends came to 2 bases. CDR3 length: 13 amino acids. Germline V gene data show CDR1 as KGHDR and CDR2 as SFDVKD. In nucleotides, the CDR3 is TGTGCCACCAGTGATCATAGCAATCAGCCCCAGCATTTT. It encodes CATSDHSNQPQHF.

In its sample, this clonotype was seen many times. V and J are TRBV20-1 and TRBJ1-4; D uncertain. In germline, CDR1 is DFQATT, CDR2 SNEGSKA (reference sequence). The CDR3 is 15 amino acids. The V gene lost 6 bases and the J gene lost 5 bases, with 19 bases spanning the gap. The CDR3 nucleotides read TGCAGTGCCCCACCGGCAGGCGGAGAGAATGAAAAACTGTTTTTT. Amino acid sequence: CSAPPAGGENEKLFF.

This clonotype was recorded at least ten times. The rearrangement links TRBV28 to TRBJ2-3, with D possibly matching TRBD2 (5 bases). V was trimmed by 3 bases and J by 0 bases, leaving 16 bases between them. Germline V CDR1 and CDR2: MDHEN, SYDVKM. The CDR3 has 17 amino acids. CDR3 nucleotide sequence: TGTGCCAGCAGTTTGAGGGATCCCACACCAAGCACAGATACGCAGTATTTT. The encoded protein is CASSLRDPTPSTDTQYF. Supplemented by reference TRBV28 and TRBJ2-3, the full variable domain reads DVKVTQSSRYLVKRTGEKVFLECVQDMDHENMFWYRQDPGLGLRLIYFSYDVKMKEKGDIPEGYSVSREKKERFSLILESASTNQTSMYLCASSLRDPTPSTDTQYFGPGTRLTVL.

This clonotype has at least ten counts. The J gene is TRBJ2-7, the V gene TRBV20-1, with TRBD2 matching 10 bases. CDR1 is DFQATT and CDR2 is SNEGSKA in the germline V gene (reference sequence). With 1 base clipped from V and 6 bases from J, the junction kept 6 bases outside the gene matches. The CDR3 spans 14 residues. CDR3 sequence reads: CSARVASGRGEQYF. In DNA form, the CDR3 reads TGCAGTGCTAGAGTGGCTAGCGGGAGAGGCGAGCAGTACTTC.

There are many counts of this clonotype. The chain has TRBV15 and TRBJ2-7; D is perhaps TRBD1 (6 bases). V was shortened by 0 bases and J by 0 bases, with 27 bases between the two germline ends. Per the germline V gene, CDR1 is LNHNV and CDR2 is YYDKDF (reference sequence). CDR3 size: 21 residues. The DNA for the CDR3 is TGTGCCACCAGCAGAGATGAGTTTGGGATAGGACAGCCAGGACCCTCCTACGAGCAGTACTTC. Protein sequence: CATSRDEFGIGQPGPSYEQYF.